The rows below give T cell receptor beta chains drawn from one sample of a study of blood T cell repertoires in COVID-19. Libraries were prepared by immunoSEQ multiplex PCR; TCRdb keeps only in-frame clonotypes and omits some of them. The data show more than 150,000 clones, roughly 80% seen once. Sequences were obtained from peripheral blood. These receptors all stem from a woman in her 30s with acute or convalescent COVID-19. Each CDR3 is given with its conserved first and last residue. The order of the fields is D gene, V gene, J gene, CDR3 length, clone size, CDR3 DNA, CDR3 protein. D genes are given only for firm matches. Clone size is shown for a subset of rows, as once, few, many or a class of expanded clone.

d_gene: TRBD1
v_gene: TRBV9
j_gene: TRBJ1-5
len: 15
abundance: .
CDR3nt: TGTGCCAGCGCCAGGGGGACAGGCTCTAATCAGCCCCAGCATTTT
CDR3aa: CASARGTGSNQPQHF

d_gene: .
v_gene: TRBV4-1
j_gene: TRBJ1-1
len: 11
abundance: few
CDR3nt: TGCGCCAGCAGCCAAGGGGCCGAAGCTTTCTTT
CDR3aa: CASSQGAEAFF

d_gene: TRBD1
v_gene: TRBV5-1
j_gene: TRBJ2-3
len: 16
abundance: .
CDR3nt: TGCGCCAGCAGCTTGGCGGACAGGGGACCCACAGATACGCAGTATTTT
CDR3aa: CASSLADRGPTDTQYF

d_gene: TRBD2
v_gene: TRBV7-9
j_gene: TRBJ2-1
len: 14
abundance: .
CDR3nt: TGTGCCAGTAATAGCGGGACCTCCTACAATGAGCAGTTCTTC
CDR3aa: CASNSGTSYNEQFF

d_gene: TRBD2
v_gene: TRBV30
j_gene: TRBJ2-3
len: 14
abundance: .
CDR3nt: TGTGCCGTAGTACCGGGACTAGGGTTCGATACGCAGTATTTT
CDR3aa: CAVVPGLGFDTQYF

d_gene: .
v_gene: TRBV2
j_gene: TRBJ2-3
len: 16
abundance: few
CDR3nt: TGTGCCGGAAAGGGATGGGCAGGGGTGTTAACAGATACGCAGTATTTT
CDR3aa: CAGKGWAGVLTDTQYF

d_gene: .
v_gene: TRBV19
j_gene: TRBJ1-4
len: 12
abundance: .
CDR3nt: TGTGCCAGTAGTGGACAGATGGATAAACTGTTTTTT
CDR3aa: CASSGQMDKLFF

d_gene: .
v_gene: TRBV7-2
j_gene: TRBJ2-2
len: 14
abundance: .
CDR3nt: TGTGCCAGCAGCTTGGGACAGAACACCGGGGAGCTGTTTTTT
CDR3aa: CASSLGQNTGELFF

d_gene: .
v_gene: TRBV5-4
j_gene: TRBJ1-4
len: 15
abundance: once
CDR3nt: TGTGCCAGCAGCGGGCAGGGGTCGGCTAATGAAAAACTGTTTTTT
CDR3aa: CASSGQGSANEKLFF

d_gene: .
v_gene: TRBV9
j_gene: TRBJ2-1
len: 17
abundance: .
CDR3nt: TGTGCCAGCAGCACATCACCTCAGGGCGGCTCCTACAATGAGCAGTTCTTC
CDR3aa: CASSTSPQGGSYNEQFF

d_gene: TRBD1
v_gene: TRBV3-1/TRBV3-2
j_gene: TRBJ1-1
len: 17
abundance: .
CDR3nt: TGTGCCAGCAGCCAAGAGGGACAGGGAGTATGGAACACTGAAGCTTTCTTT
CDR3aa: CASSQEGQGVWNTEAFF

d_gene: TRBD1
v_gene: TRBV30
j_gene: TRBJ2-2
len: 16
abundance: .
CDR3nt: TGTGCCTTACCCCCCCGTCGGACAGGGAACACCGGGGAGCTGTTTTTT
CDR3aa: CALPPRRTGNTGELFF

d_gene: .
v_gene: TRBV7-8
j_gene: TRBJ2-5
len: 16
abundance: .
CDR3nt: TGTGCCAGCAGCTCACTCCACCCCGGACAGCCGGAGACCCAGTACTTC
CDR3aa: CASSSLHPGQPETQYF

d_gene: .
v_gene: TRBV11-2
j_gene: TRBJ1-2
len: 18
abundance: .
CDR3nt: TGTGCCAGCAGCTTAACAGGTTCTGGCCCTACCTTTAACTATGGCTACACCTTC
CDR3aa: CASSLTGSGPTFNYGYTF

d_gene: .
v_gene: TRBV19
j_gene: TRBJ1-1
len: 13
abundance: .
CDR3nt: TGTGCCAGTAGCCCGCTAGTCGGCACTGAAGCTTTCTTT
CDR3aa: CASSPLVGTEAFF

d_gene: .
v_gene: TRBV3-1/TRBV3-2
j_gene: TRBJ2-5
len: 11
abundance: .
CDR3nt: TGTGCCAGCAACGGCCAAGAGACCCAGTACTTC
CDR3aa: CASNGQETQYF

d_gene: .
v_gene: TRBV7-9
j_gene: TRBJ2-1
len: 16
abundance: .
CDR3nt: TGTGCCAGCAGCTTAGAGAGGGTGAGCTCCTACAATGAGCAGTTCTTC
CDR3aa: CASSLERVSSYNEQFF

d_gene: .
v_gene: TRBV4-3
j_gene: TRBJ1-1
len: 16
abundance: once
CDR3nt: TGCGCCAGCAGCCACGGAGGTTCGGGGGAGAGTACTGAAGCTTTCTTT
CDR3aa: CASSHGGSGESTEAFF

d_gene: .
v_gene: TRBV5-1
j_gene: TRBJ2-1
len: 12
abundance: .
CDR3nt: TGCGCCAGCAGCTCTACAGGGACTGAGCAGTTCTTC
CDR3aa: CASSSTGTEQFF

d_gene: .
v_gene: TRBV30
j_gene: TRBJ2-7
len: 12
abundance: many
CDR3nt: TGTGCCTGGAGTAAACAGGGTGGCGAGCAGTACTTC
CDR3aa: CAWSKQGGEQYF

d_gene: .
v_gene: TRBV7-2
j_gene: TRBJ2-1
len: 15
abundance: few
CDR3nt: TGTGCCAGCAGCCCCCAGGGGGGCTCCTACAATGAGCAGTTCTTC
CDR3aa: CASSPQGGSYNEQFF

d_gene: TRBD1
v_gene: TRBV28
j_gene: TRBJ2-7
len: 12
abundance: many
CDR3nt: TGTGCCACCCAGGGGGTCACCTACGAGCAGTACTTC
CDR3aa: CATQGVTYEQYF

d_gene: TRBD2
v_gene: TRBV12-5
j_gene: TRBJ2-7
len: 14
abundance: .
CDR3nt: TGTGCTAGTGCCGAGGGACTAGCGGGAAACGAGCAGTACTTC
CDR3aa: CASAEGLAGNEQYF

d_gene: TRBD2
v_gene: TRBV29-1
j_gene: TRBJ2-1
len: 16
abundance: .
CDR3nt: TGCAGCGCTGAGGACAGCGGGAGGCGCTCCTACAATGAGCAGTTCTTC
CDR3aa: CSAEDSGRRSYNEQFF

d_gene: TRBD2
v_gene: TRBV29-1
j_gene: TRBJ2-7
len: 17
abundance: .
CDR3nt: TGCAGCGTTAGCTCCCCGGGACTAGCGGGGCCAGGCTACGAGCAGTACTTC
CDR3aa: CSVSSPGLAGPGYEQYF

d_gene: TRBD2
v_gene: TRBV9
j_gene: TRBJ2-3
len: 15
abundance: .
CDR3nt: TGTGCCAGCAGCGCACTAGCGGGAGGGTCAAATACGCAGTATTTT
CDR3aa: CASSALAGGSNTQYF

d_gene: TRBD1
v_gene: TRBV7-2
j_gene: TRBJ1-4
len: 16
abundance: .
CDR3nt: TGTGCCAGCAGCTTAGCTCCCAGGGGGCGAAGGGAAAAACTGTTTTTT
CDR3aa: CASSLAPRGRREKLFF

d_gene: .
v_gene: TRBV7-9
j_gene: TRBJ2-1
len: 15
abundance: .
CDR3nt: TGTGCCAGCAGCGTCGTCCGGGACACGTACAATGAGCAGTTCTTC
CDR3aa: CASSVVRDTYNEQFF